Listed here are 3 T cell receptor beta chains from one sample, sequenced in a study of STAT5B mutations in CD4+ large granular lymphocyte leukemia. Only in-frame clones appear in the TCRdb table, and some are missing; sequencing was by immunoSEQ multiplex PCR. In the table there are 1,400 or so clones, roughly 75% of which are singletons. Sequencing was performed on PBMCs. The receptors shown here come from a man between 65 and 80 years old with CD4+ T-cell large granular lymphocyte leukemia.

This chain uses TRBV30 with TRBJ2-6, with D uncertain. Trimming pared 3 bases from V and 4 bases from J, leaving 13 bases between. CDR1 is GTSNPN, CDR2 SVGIG, per germline (reference sequence). CDR3 length: 15 amino acids. The CDR3 protein is CAWSSGLRGANVLTF. CDR3 DNA: TGTGCCTGGAGCTCCGGCCTGAGGGGGGCCAACGTCCTGACTTTC.

This chain uses TRBV10-3 with TRBJ2-5; no clear D gene. The CDR3 has 13 amino acids. V was shortened by 11 bases and J by 5 bases, with 18 bases between the two germline ends. The germline CDR1 and CDR2 sequences are ENHRY and SYGVKD. As DNA, the CDR3 is TGTGCCGCATCACGTGGCGATCGGGAGACCCAGTACTTC. Protein: CAASRGDRETQYF.

This clone was observed a single time. This sequence joins TRBV29-1 and TRBJ2-2, with 7 bases fitting TRBD1. The V and J ends lost 5 bases and 7 bases, in that order; junction bases with no gene match: 7. Germline V gene data show CDR1 as SQVTM and CDR2 as ANQGSEA. The length of the CDR3 is 13 residues. The chain's CDR3 is CSVNRGQGGELFF. The CDR3 nucleotides read TGCAGCGTTAACAGGGGTCAGGGCGGGGAGCTGTTTTTT.